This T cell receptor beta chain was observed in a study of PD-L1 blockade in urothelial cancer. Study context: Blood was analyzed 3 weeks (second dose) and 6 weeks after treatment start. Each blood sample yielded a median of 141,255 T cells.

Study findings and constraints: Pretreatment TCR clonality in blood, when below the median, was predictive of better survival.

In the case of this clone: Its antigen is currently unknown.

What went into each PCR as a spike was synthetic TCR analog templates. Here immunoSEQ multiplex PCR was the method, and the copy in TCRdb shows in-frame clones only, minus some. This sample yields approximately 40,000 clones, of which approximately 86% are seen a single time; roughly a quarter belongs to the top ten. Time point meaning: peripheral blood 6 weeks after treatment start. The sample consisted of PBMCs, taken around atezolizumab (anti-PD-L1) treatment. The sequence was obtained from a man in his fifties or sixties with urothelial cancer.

The CDR3 here is CASSPLGQDVGQYF. For the CDR3, the DNA is TGTGCCAGCTCACCATTGGGACAAGACGTCGGGCAGTACTTC. The chain recombines TRBV18 with TRBJ2-7, with D possibly matching TRBD1 (6 bases). The germline V and J ends were trimmed by 2 bases and 9 bases, with 17 bases remaining between them. The CDR3 totals 14 residues. The germline gives CDR1 KGHSH, CDR2 LQKENI.